Below are 15 T cell receptor beta chains sequenced from a single sample in a study of graft-versus-host responses after intestinal transplantation. Profiled with immunoSEQ multiplex PCR; TCRdb holds only in-frame clones, not every one. There are tens of thousands of clones in the sample; roughly 92% occur only once, and 0.3% to 0.35% lies in the top ten. No antigen has been identified for these receptors. The sample was unstimulated CD4+ T cells sorted from spleen or lymph node cells, taken before intestinal transplant. The receptor source for this set is a human donor who received an intestinal transplant.

This chain links TRBV25-1 with TRBJ2-1, with TRBD2 identical over 9 bases. This CDR3 region has 16 residues. V lost 1 base to trimming and J lost 4 bases; unmatched junction nucleotides: 5. Germline values: CDR1 MGHDK, CDR2 SYGVNS. The CDR3 protein is CASSELASGDYNEQFF. The CDR3 DNA reads TGTGCCAGCAGTGAATTGGCTAGCGGGGATTACAATGAGCAGTTCTTC.

This clone was seen a single time. The V call is TRBV28, the J call TRBJ2-7, with TRBD1 matching over 7 bases. Germline V lookup: CDR1 MDHEN, CDR2 SYDVKM. The junction had 5 bases not matched to a gene; V was cut back by 3 bases and J by 3 bases. The length of the CDR3 is 14 residues. The CDR3 DNA sequence: TGTGCCAGCAGTTTCGGCAGGGGGATCTACGAGCAGTACTTC. Translated: CASSFGRGIYEQYF.

J is TRBJ2-2 and V is TRBV19; D not certain. The CDR3 length is 12 residues. In germline, CDR1 is LNHDA, CDR2 SQIVND (reference sequence). V shed 7 bases and J shed 3 bases, with 6 bases lying between them. The CDR3 region has the DNA TGTGCCAGTAATACCTACACCGGGGAGCTGTTTTTT. Translated: CASNTYTGELFF.

The gene calls are TRBV6-6 and TRBJ2-3, with unresolved D. CDR3 length: 15 residues. The germline V gene encodes CDR1 MNHNY and CDR2 SVGAGI (reference sequence). Trimming removed 0 bases from V and 2 bases from J, with 9 bases in between. The CDR3 DNA reads as TGTGCCAGCAGTTACTCGAGCCTCGCCACAGATACGCAGTATTTT. Amino acids: CASSYSSLATDTQYF.

The chain is built from TRBV9 and TRBJ1-5; D remains ambiguous. V dropped 0 bases and J dropped 1 base, with 17 bases sitting between them. Germline V gene data show CDR1 as SGDLS and CDR2 as YYNGEE. The CDR3 length is 18 residues. CDR3 nucleotide sequence: TGTGCCAGCAGCGTAGGCTGGGTGTCCCCGGGGAGCAATCAGCCCCAGCATTTT. Translation: CASSVGWVSPGSNQPQHF.

CDR3 protein: CASSLGGKTYEQYF. CDR3 DNA sequence: TGCGCCAGCAGCTTGGGCGGGAAGACCTACGAGCAGTACTTC. The rearrangement uses TRBV5-1 and TRBJ2-7; D may be TRBD2 (6 bases). The CDR3 loop spans 14 amino acids. The germline CDR1 and CDR2 sequences are SGHRS and YFSETQ. V was pared by 0 bases and J by 2 bases, with 9 bases between.

This chain links TRBV5-1 with TRBJ2-7, with TRBD2 matching 7 bases. The V and J ends lost 4 bases and 2 bases, in that order; junction bases with no gene match: 15. The V gene's germline CDR1 is SGHRS and CDR2 YFSETQ. The CDR3 runs to 17 residues. CDR3 amino acids: CASSPTKGTGRAYEQYF. The CDR3 DNA sequence: TGCGCCAGCAGCCCAACTAAGGGGACGGGGAGGGCCTACGAGCAGTACTTC.

This clone was recorded once. The V gene is TRBV7-2, the J gene TRBJ1-2, with D tentatively TRBD1 (5 bases). Trimming cost V 5 bases and J 8 bases, with 24 bases left between them. Germline CDR1 SGHTA, CDR2 FQGNSA. The CDR3 totals 16 residues. CDR3 DNA: TGTGCCAGCAGCATCGGGTTTGAGGAGGGGTCGCGGGGCTACACCTTC. Residues: CASSIGFEEGSRGYTF.

This clone was counted a single time. The V gene is TRBV29-1, the J gene TRBJ2-6; the match to TRBD1 covers 10 bases. The CDR3 has 18 amino acids. Trimming removed 5 bases from V and 2 bases from J; junction bases left unmatched: 12. The germline V gene encodes CDR1 SQVTM and CDR2 ANQGSEA. The CDR3 protein is CSVKGGTGAVAGANVLTF. CDR3 DNA: TGCAGCGTTAAAGGGGGGACAGGGGCTGTAGCTGGGGCCAACGTCCTGACTTTC.

The chain recombines TRBV7-2 with TRBJ2-7; tentatively, D is TRBD1 (5 bases). The CDR3 is 15 residues long. The germline V gene has CDR1 SGHTA and CDR2 FQGNSA. Trimming removed 1 base at V and 3 bases at J, with 13 bases between. The CDR3 nucleotides are TGTGCCAGCAGCTTAGGCCCGGACATGTACTACGAGCAGTACTTC. Protein sequence: CASSLGPDMYYEQYF. The whole variable domain, filled in from reference TRBV7-2 and TRBJ2-7, reads GAGVSQSPSNKVTEKGKDVELRCDPISGHTALYWYRQSLGQGLEFLIYFQGNSAPDKSGLPSDRFSAERTGGSVSTLTIQRTQQEDSAVYLCASSLGPDMYYEQYFGPGTRLTVT.

The chain uses TRBV27 and TRBJ1-5, with D possibly TRBD1 on 5 matching bases. From germline, CDR1 is MNHEY and CDR2 SMNVEV (reference sequence). The CDR3 loop spans 14 amino acids. Trimming left V 2 bases short and J 1 base short, with 6 bases between. The DNA for the CDR3 is TGTGCCAGCAGTTTACAGGGAAGCAATCAGCCCCAGCATTTT. Amino acid sequence: CASSLQGSNQPQHF.

The gene calls are TRBV5-4 and TRBJ1-4; TRBD1 matches at 10 bases. This CDR3 comprises 16 residues. V was clipped by 2 bases and J by 5 bases; unmatched bases: 6. Germline-derived CDR1 and CDR2 are SGHNT and YYREEE (reference sequence). The CDR3: CASSFGGTGDNEKLFF. Written as DNA, the CDR3 is TGTGCCAGCAGCTTTGGTGGGACAGGGGACAATGAAAAACTGTTTTTT. The full variable domain, completed using reference TRBV5-4 and TRBJ1-4, is ETGVTQSPTHLIKTRGQQVTLRCSSQSGHNTVSWYQQALGQGPQFIFQYYREEENGRGNFPPRFSGLQFPNYSSELNVNALELDDSALYLCASSFGGTGDNEKLFFGSGTQLSVL.

This chain uses TRBV21-1 with TRBJ1-5. TRBV21-1 is reported as a pseudogene. CDR3 size: 17 residues. CDR3 sequence: CASSKGGKRPRNQPQHF. CDR3 DNA: TGTGCCAGCAGCAAAGGTGGCAAGCGACCACGCAATCAGCCCCAGCATTTT.

The rearrangement uses TRBV5-8 and TRBJ2-5; D may correspond to TRBD1 or TRBD2 (6 bases each). Trimming left V 4 bases short and J 4 bases short, with 14 bases between. The CDR3 runs to 14 residues. Germline-derived CDR1 and CDR2 are SGHTS and YDEGEE. This CDR3 reads CASSQGQAGETQYF. The CDR3 DNA reads as TGTGCCAGCAGCCAGGGACAAGCGGGAGAGACCCAGTACTTC.

The genes are TRBV6-5 and TRBJ2-7; perhaps TRBD2 as D (6 bases). V shed 6 bases and J shed 4 bases, with 16 bases lying between them. The CDR3 has 14 amino acids. Germline V gives CDR1 MNHEY, CDR2 SVGAGI. The CDR3 DNA follows: TGTGCCAGCAGCCCCGGTCGGGAGCGTTACGAGCAGTACTTC. Residues: CASSPGRERYEQYF.